This record covers a single T cell receptor (beta chain). Its matching antigen is unknown. The data were taken from a study of cytomegalovirus exposure and HLA in healthy donors. Overall study context: Early released data had around 88 million unique TCRs, all coming from HLA-typed donors. Study-level findings and limits: Some TCR beta chains (about 170 of them) were listed as cytomegalovirus-associated. Across HLA loci, a later analysis found differing TCR association rates, with DRB1 most and HLA-C fewest.

The PCR had 60 Vbeta and 13 Jbeta primers. Libraries were prepared by immunoSEQ multiplex PCR; TCRdb keeps only in-frame clonotypes and omits some of them. The repertoire holds approximately 170,000 clones, with around three quarters as singletons. The material sequenced was PBMCs. The clonotype was recovered from a woman aged 40 to 49 in good health and CMV-seronegative.

This CDR3 reads CASSQYGRENEKLFF. CDR3 DNA: TGTGCCAGCAGCCAATACGGCAGGGAAAATGAAAAACTGTTTTTT. The V call is TRBV16, the J call TRBJ1-4; D possibly corresponds to TRBD1 (5 bases). Per germline, CDR1 KGHSY and CDR2 FQNENV. The CDR3 loop spans 15 amino acids. With 1 base removed from V and 5 bases from J, the gap between germline ends came to 11 bases.